These T cell receptor beta chains were read from a single sample in a study of Graves' ophthalmopathy and Graves' hyperthyroidism. A single record per CDR3 protein comes from TCRdb applying MiXCR to the multiplex PCR reads. Of 200,000 to 300,000 distinct CDR3 sequences detected, 40% to 50% appear once; the ten largest clones hold roughly half. The material sequenced was peripheral blood. Receptor source: an adult man with Graves' ophthalmopathy. The CDR3 runs from the conserved cysteine through the conserved F or W. A D gene is named only where the DNA matches it firmly. Clone sizes are given selectively: once, few, many, or a class where the clone is expanded.

>TRBV7-2|many|TRBD1|TRBJ1-1
CASSSQGGTEAFF
TGTGCCAGCAGCTCACAGGGGGGCACTGAAGCTTTCTTT
>TRBV9|few|TRBD1|TRBJ1-2
CASSTRQGGDYGYTF
TGTGCCAGCAGCACCCGACAGGGGGGAGACTATGGCTACACCTTC
>TRBV7-9|NA|NA|TRBJ1-4
CASSPSGANEKLFF
TGTGCCAGCAGCCCCTCAGGGGCTAATGAAAAACTGTTTTTT
>TRBV24-1|many|TRBD2|TRBJ2-7
CATSDGAGGYEQYF
TGTGCCACCAGTGATGGGGCGGGAGGCTACGAGCAGTACTTC
>TRBV12-3/TRBV12-4|NA|NA|TRBJ1-1
CASMGNTEAFF
TGTGCCAGCATGGGGAACACTGAAGCTTTCTTT
>TRBV7-8|NA|TRBD2|TRBJ2-7
CASSFYGNSGTSLYEQYF
TGTGCCAGCAGCTTCTACGGAAATTCCGGGACTAGCCTCTACGAGCAGTACTTC
>TRBV5-4|NA|TRBD2|TRBJ2-7
CASSLNGAGGPGEQYF
TGCGCCAGCAGCTTGAACGGTGCGGGAGGGCCGGGTGAGCAGTACTTC
>TRBV24-1|NA|NA|TRBJ1-2
CATSDASSFGYDGYTF
TGTGCCACCAGTGACGCCTCTTCATTCGGGTACGATGGCTACACCTTC
>TRBV29-1|few|TRBD1|TRBJ2-5
CSANPPGQGKRTQYF
TGCAGCGCCAACCCACCGGGACAGGGGAAGAGGACCCAGTACTTC
>TRBV24-1|NA|NA|TRBJ2-2
CATSGGRTGELFF
TGTGCCACCAGCGGGGGGCGCACCGGGGAGCTGTTTTTT
>TRBV10-1|few|NA|TRBJ2-2
CASSEQQNTGELFF
TGCGCCAGCAGTGAACAACAGAACACCGGGGAGCTGTTTTTT
>TRBV5-1|once|NA|TRBJ1-1
CASSLESGGDTEAFF
TGTGCCAGCAGCTTAGAATCCGGAGGGGACACTGAAGCTTTCTTT
>TRBV7-9|many|TRBD2|TRBJ2-5
CASSRSGTEGETQYF
TGTGCCAGCAGCCGTAGCGGGACGGAGGGAGAGACCCAGTACTTC
>TRBV7-7|NA|NA|TRBJ2-6
CASSWNTGANVLTF
TGTGCTAGCAGCTGGAACACTGGGGCCAACGTCCTGACTTTC
>TRBV29-1|NA|TRBD1|TRBJ2-3
CSVTTGVGTDTQYF
TGCAGCGTTACCACAGGGGTAGGCACAGATACGCAGTATTTT
>TRBV6-6|NA|NA|TRBJ2-7
CASRISDSRSSYEQYF
TGTGCCAGCAGGATTTCAGACAGCAGGAGCTCCTACGAGCAGTACTTC
>TRBV15|many|TRBD1|TRBJ2-5
CATSRDREETQYF
TGTGCCACCAGCAGGGACAGGGAAGAGACCCAGTACTTC
>TRBV28|NA|TRBD1|TRBJ1-2
CASSRGTGLGYTF
TGTGCCAGCAGCCGAGGGACAGGGCTGGGCTACACCTTC
>TRBV10-3|NA|TRBD2|TRBJ2-7
CASSRAGVIYEQYF
TGTGCCAGTAGCCGAGCGGGAGTAATCTACGAGCAGTACTTC
>TRBV20-1|many|NA|TRBJ2-5
CSANPLARETQYF
TGCAGTGCTAACCCTCTAGCGCGGGAGACCCAGTACTTC
>TRBV20-1|few|NA|TRBJ2-7
CSASEEWGSYEQYF
TGCAGTGCTAGTGAAGAGTGGGGCTCCTACGAGCAGTACTTC
>TRBV20-1|NA|TRBD1|TRBJ1-2
CSAKGTGRDGYTF
TGCAGTGCTAAAGGGACAGGGAGGGATGGCTACACCTTC
>TRBV29-1|few|NA|TRBJ2-7
CSVATRTYEQYF
TGCAGCGTCGCGACACGAACCTACGAGCAGTACTTC
>TRBV2|many|NA|TRBJ1-1
CASSRDSAEAFF
TGTGCCAGCAGTCGTGACAGCGCCGAAGCTTTCTTT
>TRBV5-1|NA|NA|TRBJ1-1
CASSFSNTEALF
TGCGCCAGCAGCTTTTCGAACACTGAAGCTCTCTTT
>TRBV29-1|NA|NA|TRBJ2-7
CSVHEARSYEQYF
TGCAGCGTTCATGAGGCCAGATCCTACGAGCAGTACTTC
>TRBV5-6|NA|NA|TRBJ1-2
CASSSPPRGGGYTF
TGTGCCAGCAGCTCTCCTCCGCGGGGTGGTGGCTACACCTTC
>TRBV7-9|NA|NA|TRBJ1-5
CASSFSAQPQHF
TGTGCCAGCAGCTTCTCCGCTCAGCCCCAGCATTTT
>TRBV10-3|many|NA|TRBJ2-7
CAISESGSPYEQYF
TGTGCCATCAGTGAGTCAGGAAGTCCCTACGAGCAGTACTTC
>TRBV9|NA|NA|TRBJ1-2
CASSLPDKSFDYGYTF
TGTGCCAGCAGCTTACCGGACAAGTCCTTTGACTATGGCTACACCTTC
>TRBV3-1|NA|NA|TRBJ2-7
CASTPVGSYEQYF
TGTGCCAGCACCCCGGTGGGGAGCTACGAGCAGTACTTC
>TRBV29-1|few|TRBD1|TRBJ1-2
CSVPGQGALGYTF
TGCAGCGTTCCGGGACAGGGGGCGTTGGGCTACACCTTC
>TRBV10-3|NA|NA|TRBJ2-7
CAISDPGRGNPYEQYF
TGTGCCATCAGTGATCCCGGACGAGGTAACCCCTACGAGCAGTACTTC
>TRBV12-3/TRBV12-4|NA|TRBD1|TRBJ1-1
CASSPGGIVTEAFF
TGTGCCAGCAGTCCAGGGGGCATAGTCACTGAAGCTTTCTTT
>TRBV5-1|NA|NA|TRBJ2-6
CASSLVGAIGANVLTF
TGCGCCAGCAGCTTGGTAGGGGCTATTGGGGCCAACGTCCTGACTTTC
>TRBV29-1|NA|NA|TRBJ2-7
CSVAKETGTEQYF
TGCAGCGTAGCCAAGGAGACAGGGACTGAGCAGTACTTC
>TRBV9|few|TRBD1|TRBJ2-2
CASSDNPLTGYSGELFF
TGTGCCAGCAGCGATAACCCCCTGACAGGGTACAGCGGGGAGCTGTTTTTT
>TRBV5-1|NA|NA|TRBJ1-1
CASSPSGGLNTEAFF
TGCGCCAGCAGCCCTAGCGGGGGCTTGAACACTGAAGCTTTCTTT
>TRBV5-1|NA|NA|TRBJ1-3
CASSFGLGVYSGNTIYF
TGCGCCAGCAGCTTTGGTTTAGGGGTTTACTCTGGAAACACCATATATTTT